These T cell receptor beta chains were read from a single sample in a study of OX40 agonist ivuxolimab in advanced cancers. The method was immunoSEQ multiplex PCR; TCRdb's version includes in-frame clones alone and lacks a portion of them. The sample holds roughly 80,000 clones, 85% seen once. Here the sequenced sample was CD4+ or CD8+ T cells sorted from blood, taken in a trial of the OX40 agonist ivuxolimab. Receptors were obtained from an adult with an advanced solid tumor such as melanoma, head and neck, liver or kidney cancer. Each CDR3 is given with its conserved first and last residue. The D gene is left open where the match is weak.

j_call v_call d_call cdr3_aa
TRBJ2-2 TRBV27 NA CASMIEGIRNTGELFF
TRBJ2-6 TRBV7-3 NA CASSSGHTSGANVLTF
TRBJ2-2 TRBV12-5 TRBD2 CASGRGGSNTGELFF
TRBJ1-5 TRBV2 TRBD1 CASSEQGGGQPQHF
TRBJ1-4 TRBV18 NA CASARDEEKLFF
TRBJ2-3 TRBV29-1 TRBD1 CSGDQGAGDTQYF
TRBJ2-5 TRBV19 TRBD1 CASSMRDRETQYF
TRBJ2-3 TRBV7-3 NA CASSLQQVGPDTQYF
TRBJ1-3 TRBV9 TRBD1 CASSWTGAAGNTIYF
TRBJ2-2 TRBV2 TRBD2 CASSEGGRAGELFF
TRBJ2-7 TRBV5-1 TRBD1 CASSLGTGWSYEQYF
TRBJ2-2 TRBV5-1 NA CASSLGAQGSVGELFF
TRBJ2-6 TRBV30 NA CAWVSGANVLTF
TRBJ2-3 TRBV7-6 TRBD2 CASSKTSGASTDTQYF
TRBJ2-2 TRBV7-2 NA CASSQEITNTGELFF
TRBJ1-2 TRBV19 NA CASSIRFTDLYGYTF
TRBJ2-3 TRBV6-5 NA CASSYGRGKWYF
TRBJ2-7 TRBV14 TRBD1 CASSQGQGSNSYEQYF
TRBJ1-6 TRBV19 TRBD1 CASSTYEQGLRSPLHF
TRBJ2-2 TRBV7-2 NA CASSQGRNTGELFF
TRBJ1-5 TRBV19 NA CASRDSFNQPQHF
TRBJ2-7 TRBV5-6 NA CASSLSSGNEQYF
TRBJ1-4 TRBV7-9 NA CASSSTGKAGEKLFF
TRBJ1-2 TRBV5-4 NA CATSLGEGANYGYTF
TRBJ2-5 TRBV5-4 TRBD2 CASSLSSGGHQETQYF
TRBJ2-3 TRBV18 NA CASSPSPGQSTDTQYF
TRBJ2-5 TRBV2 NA CASKEGRVETQYF
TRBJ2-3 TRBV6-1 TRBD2 CASSESSGGAFRDTQYF
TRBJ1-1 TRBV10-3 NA CAISERRTANTEAFF
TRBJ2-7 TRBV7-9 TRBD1 CASSFGQGPSYEQYF
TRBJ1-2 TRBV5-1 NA CASSLNGLSYGYTF
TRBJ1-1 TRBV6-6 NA CASSYSPGNTEAFF
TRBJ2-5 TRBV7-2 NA CASSFNAGETQYF
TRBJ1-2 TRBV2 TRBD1 CASRATGEAGYTF
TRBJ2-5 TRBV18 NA CASSPQSQQETQYF
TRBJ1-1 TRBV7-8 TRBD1 CASSTRGTGGHTEAFF
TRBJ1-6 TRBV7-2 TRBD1 CATRRRDRGIRSPLHF
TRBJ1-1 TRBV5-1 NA CASSLRMNTEAFF
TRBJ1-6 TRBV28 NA CASSGPGVNNSPLHF
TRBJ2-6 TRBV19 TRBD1 CASSREPFGTGGSGANVLTF
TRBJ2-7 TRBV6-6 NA CASSRVGGYEQYF
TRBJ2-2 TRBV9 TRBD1 CASSAGQGGAGELFF
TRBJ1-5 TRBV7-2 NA CASSLNSWQPQHF
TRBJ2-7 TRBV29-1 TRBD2 CSVGPRGGSYEQYF